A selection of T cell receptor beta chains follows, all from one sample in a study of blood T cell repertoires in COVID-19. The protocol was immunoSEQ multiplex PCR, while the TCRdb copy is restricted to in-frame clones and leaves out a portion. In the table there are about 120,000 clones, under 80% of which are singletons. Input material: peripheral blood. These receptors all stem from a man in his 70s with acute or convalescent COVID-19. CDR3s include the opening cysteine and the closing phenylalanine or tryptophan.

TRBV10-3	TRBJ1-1	CAISPGQGASEAFF
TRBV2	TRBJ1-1	CASSAGEGTEAFF
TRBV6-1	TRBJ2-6	CASRANTGRANVLTF
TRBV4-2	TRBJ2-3	CASSQDFQGGLALDTQYF
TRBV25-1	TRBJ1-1	CASSQSGLNTEAFF
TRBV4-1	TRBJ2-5	CASSQVDRAETQYF
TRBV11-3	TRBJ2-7	CASSAQGPYEQYF
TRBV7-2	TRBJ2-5	CASSLDTVQETQYF
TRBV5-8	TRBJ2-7	CASSLFVTSGVPYEQYF
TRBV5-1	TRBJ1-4	CASSSQGQGNEKLFF
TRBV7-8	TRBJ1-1	CASSLRGGDTEAFF
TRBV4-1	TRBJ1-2	CASSQETGGRAYGYTF
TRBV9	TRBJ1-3	CASSASGVSGNTIYF
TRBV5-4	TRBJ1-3	CASSRTGNSPGNTIYF
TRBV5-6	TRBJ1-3	CASSLFGLGNTIYF
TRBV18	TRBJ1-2	CASSPRTGGHGYTF
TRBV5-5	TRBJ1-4	CASSRDGQSNEKLFF
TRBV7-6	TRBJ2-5	CASSAILAGEQETQYF
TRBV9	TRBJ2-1	CASSEDLRGLSYNEQFF
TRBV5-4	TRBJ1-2	CASSLVVPGLGYGYTF
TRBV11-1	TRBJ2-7	CASSHRVASYEQYF
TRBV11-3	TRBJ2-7	CASSSGVSYEQYF
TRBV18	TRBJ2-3	CASSLVTGSSTDTQYF
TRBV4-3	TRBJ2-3	CASSQEGLAASTDTQYF
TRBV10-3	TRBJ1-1	CAISRAGGTEAFF
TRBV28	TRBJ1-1	CASSPWGQMNTEAFF
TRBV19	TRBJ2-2	CASSIPRQGWFGELFF
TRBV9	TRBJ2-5	CASSFGTSQETQYF
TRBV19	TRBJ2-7	CASSPAGLEQYF
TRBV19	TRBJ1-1	CASSRQGATGTEAFF
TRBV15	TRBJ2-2	CATRSPSGGNTGELFF
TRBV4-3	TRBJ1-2	CASSQERERIYGYTF
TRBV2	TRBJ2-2	CATRVGRVNTGELFF
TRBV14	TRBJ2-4	CASSQDREGHRYF
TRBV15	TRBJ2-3	CATSRDGGGADTQYF